The next 9 T cell receptor beta chains were all read from a single sample in a study of T cells in Graves' hyperthyroidism and ophthalmopathy (dated by TCRdb to 2018 to 2020). Libraries were constructed by multiplex PCR. This sample was sequenced with an Illumina HiSeq 2000. TCR beta CDR3 regions were amplified from RNA transcripts. The first round of RT-PCR for the TCR CDR3 was performed with the HTBI primer set and the Qiagen OneStep RT-PCR kit. Using fastp trimming at Q25 and MiXCR clonotype assembly, TCRdb reanalyzed the public sequencing data and kept in-frame beta chains. CDR3 protein duplicates are merged, each entry listing the most common genes and DNA. The sample table lists hundreds of thousands of distinct CDR3 sequences, around 38% of them with a count of one. The biggest ten clones account for approximately 10% of the sample. The sequenced sample consisted of blood. The receptors originated from a man between 18 and 29 years old with Graves' hyperthyroidism.

The table lists this clonotype with many counts. The chain combines TRBV19 with TRBJ1-6; D perhaps matches TRBD1 (5 bases). Germline assignment: CDR1 LNHDA and CDR2 SQIVND (reference sequence). CDR3 size: 16 residues. V was clipped by 5 bases and J by 10 bases, with 21 bases between them. CDR3 bases: TGTGCCAGTAGTTCCTTTGGGACCCGGCGGGACTCACCCCTCCACTTT. Amino acid sequence: CASSSFGTRRDSPLHF.

The chain combines TRBV7-9 with TRBJ2-5; 8 positions match TRBD2. The germline V gene encodes CDR1 SEHNR and CDR2 FQNEAQ (reference sequence). CDR3 length equals 15 residues. Losses at the gene ends were 5 bases for V and 5 bases for J; bases not matched to a gene: 10. Here the CDR3 reads CASSLSSGGRETQYF. In nucleotides, the CDR3 is TGTGCCAGCAGCCTATCGAGCGGGGGCCGGGAGACCCAGTACTTC.

This clonotype was counted at least ten times. The chain uses TRBV6-5 and TRBJ1-1; 8 bases are shared with TRBD1. V shed 5 bases, J shed 13 bases, and the junction held 6 bases outside the gene matches. Germline CDR1 reads MNHEY; CDR2 reads SVGAGI. The CDR3 extends over 11 amino acids. CDR3 DNA: TGTGCCAGCAGTGAAGGGGACAGGCGTTTCTTT. This gives the protein CASSEGDRRFF.

This chain connects TRBV5-1 to TRBJ2-7, with 11 nucleotides matching TRBD2. V was clipped by 4 bases and J by 2 bases; unmatched bases: 5. CDR1 is SGHRS and CDR2 is YFSETQ in the germline V gene. The CDR3 spans 15 residues. The CDR3 loop is CASSPPGLAAYEQYF. The CDR3 nucleotides read TGCGCCAGCAGCCCTCCGGGACTAGCGGCCTACGAGCAGTACTTC.

This chain connects TRBV2 to TRBJ2-5; D is unclear. Trimming removed 2 bases from V and 2 bases from J, with 12 bases in between. Germline lookup yields CDR1 SNHLY and CDR2 FYNNEI. CDR3 length: 15 amino acids. CDR3 coding DNA: TGTGCCAGCAGTGAAACTGGACGCCGACAAGAGACCCAGTACTTC. Translation gives CASSETGRRQETQYF.

Of note for this clonotype: A much larger clone lies a single base off, so this may be a read error. The rearrangement uses TRBV29-1 and TRBJ2-5; D gene ambiguous. The V and J ends lost 5 bases and 3 bases respectively, with 13 bases between them. CDR3 size: 13 residues. Germline CDR1 reads SQVTM; CDR2 reads ANQGSEA. This CDR3 is CSVLQPNKETQYF. In nucleotides, the CDR3 is TGCAGCGTTTTACAGCCTAACAAAGAGACCCAGTACTTC.

The chain employs TRBV12-3 or TRBV12-4 and TRBJ1-4; tentative D call: TRBD1 (5 bases). The V gene lost 6 bases and the J gene lost 7 bases, with 18 bases spanning the gap. CDR3 length: 15 amino acids. CDR3 sequence reads: CASSPHDSVGEKLFF. In nucleotides, the CDR3 is TGTGCCAGCAGCCCTCATGACAGTGTTGGTGAAAAACTGTTTTTT.

The genes are TRBV7-9 and TRBJ2-7; TRBD2 agrees at 10 bases. There are 15 residues in the CDR3. The junction had 8 bases not matched to a gene; V was cut back by 5 bases and J by 4 bases. Germline V lookup: CDR1 SEHNR, CDR2 FQNEAQ (reference sequence). The CDR3 loop is CASSHGASGRYEQYF. The DNA of the CDR3 is TGTGCCAGCAGCCACGGGGCTAGCGGGAGATACGAGCAGTACTTC.

V is TRBV7-2 and J is TRBJ2-7; D is perhaps TRBD2 (6 bases). Looked up from germline, CDR1 is SGHTA and CDR2 is FQGNSA. Trimming left V 5 bases short and J 2 bases short, with 16 bases between. The CDR3 is 15 residues long. This CDR3 reads CASSVGISGAYEQYF. The CDR3 nucleotides read TGTGCCAGCAGCGTCGGGATTAGCGGCGCCTACGAGCAGTACTTC.